Below, one T cell receptor (beta chain) is given with its context. Authors' data handling: Reference gene primer amplification gave nucleated cell count estimates. Sequenced by immunoSEQ multiplex PCR; TCRdb stores in-frame clones only, minus some. V, J and clone size derive from that table, while D and trimming were established from the DNA sequence. The sample has about 30,000 clones; 85% to 90% are singletons. This record comes from a study of blood T cell repertoires in COVID-19. Study information: Acute and convalescent COVID-19 specimens originated in the United States, Italy and Spain. In each case, the material was cDNA or gDNA derived from T cells, B-cell-depleted T cells, or PBMCs.

The CDR3 consists of 14 residues. CDR1 is MNHEY, CDR2 SVGAGI, per germline. V was shortened by 4 bases and J by 4 bases, with 13 bases between the two germline ends. The sequence was collected from a human donor in a cohort sampled during active COVID-19. Sequenced material: peripheral blood. The chain employs TRBV6-5 and TRBJ1-2; TRBD1 is a possible D gene (6 bases). The CDR3 region has the DNA TGTGCCAGCAGTTTACAGGGACGCTCCTATGGCTACACCTTC. Its protein product is CASSLQGRSYGYTF.